Listed below are T cell receptor beta chains from one sample, sequenced in a study of blood T cell repertoires in COVID-19. TCRdb keeps only in-frame clones here, not all; method: immunoSEQ multiplex PCR. The sample carries about 160,000 clones, around 84% recorded once. Sequencing input: peripheral blood. These receptors were taken from a woman between 55 and 75 years old with COVID-19, enrolled during active disease. The CDR3 runs from the conserved cysteine through the conserved F or W. Each record gives: V gene, J gene, CDR3 protein.

TRBV29-1	TRBJ1-1	CSVAQQSWAEAFF
TRBV13	TRBJ2-5	CASSLIGGLETQYF
TRBV12-3/TRBV12-4	TRBJ1-2	CASSLGGRYGYTF
TRBV10-3	TRBJ1-1	CAISESKGALTEAFF
TRBV5-1	TRBJ1-1	CASSLWTRGLNTEAFF
TRBV6-2/TRBV6-3	TRBJ2-1	CASSQSLAGTYNEQFF
TRBV6-5	TRBJ1-6	CASSYKGTGVSPLHF
TRBV3-1/TRBV3-2	TRBJ1-5	CASSHGQNQPQHF
TRBV30	TRBJ1-1	CAWSEGSHTEAFF
TRBV7-9	TRBJ1-2	CASSLTGDGYTF
TRBV18	TRBJ1-5	CASSPPSGSNQPQHF
TRBV2	TRBJ1-5	CASSVQGGNQPQHF
TRBV5-1	TRBJ2-7	CASSLSGNYEQYF
TRBV18	TRBJ1-6	CASSLIPSSYNSPLHF
TRBV6-5	TRBJ1-1	CASSYSVGHFNTEAFF
TRBV11-3	TRBJ1-1	CASSLVGASNTEAFF
TRBV18	TRBJ2-1	CASSPLLASGEQFF
TRBV3-1/TRBV3-2	TRBJ1-2	CASSRGQGLNYGYTF
TRBV10-2	TRBJ2-7	CASRTTSVPYEQYF
TRBV6-5	TRBJ1-1	CASGDNGMNTEAFF
TRBV19	TRBJ2-3	CASSWDRVTDTQYF
TRBV6-1	TRBJ1-4	CASSEGAQGNEKLFF
TRBV4-1	TRBJ1-2	CASSQETGGNYGYTF
TRBV18	TRBJ2-1	CASSLFSGSEQFF
TRBV2	TRBJ1-3	CASILQDLSGNTIYF
TRBV7-9	TRBJ2-3	CASSLDGGTDTQYF
TRBV11-2	TRBJ2-1	CASRRWTSGEGYEQFF
TRBV5-1	TRBJ2-7	CASSLEGSSYEQYF
TRBV6-2/TRBV6-3	TRBJ1-1	CASSYPMTTGMNTEAFF
TRBV6-2/TRBV6-3	TRBJ1-2	CASSVLSNYGYTF
TRBV18	TRBJ2-3	CASSPDRGFADTQYF
TRBV19	TRBJ2-3	CATRLWFTDTQYF
TRBV5-1	TRBJ2-5	CASSLGAQYSETQYF
TRBV5-1	TRBJ1-4	CASSLDMAYEKLFF
TRBV3-1/TRBV3-2	TRBJ1-1	CASSQGRNTEAFF
TRBV7-2	TRBJ1-4	CASSFEATFRGKNEKLFF
TRBV5-4	TRBJ2-7	CASSLERSSYEQYF
TRBV7-6	TRBJ1-2	CASSSGTGGGYTF
TRBV18	TRBJ2-1	CASSPAGTNHEQFF
TRBV5-1	TRBJ1-1	CASSQQGAAEAFF
TRBV19	TRBJ1-4	CASKREKLFF
TRBV11-3	TRBJ2-1	CASRGQGDEQFF
TRBV2	TRBJ2-7	CASSERGAGQNEQYF
TRBV30	TRBJ1-2	CAWIRLGNGYTF
TRBV15	TRBJ2-3	CATSSLAGGRTDTQYF
TRBV3-1/TRBV3-2	TRBJ2-1	CASSQLPPLAGGRSEQFF
TRBV4-2	TRBJ1-1	CASSQDGDRTAEAFF
TRBV25-1	TRBJ1-6	CASSPGGVVRSPLHF